Presented here are 14 T cell receptor beta chains from one specimen sequenced in a study of T cell responses to AZD1222 COVID-19 vaccine. Sequencing used immunoSEQ multiplex PCR; TCRdb keeps in-frame clones, though not all of them. This repertoire shows 120,000 to 150,000 clones, approximately 90% found once; its top ten account for around 5.5%. The sequenced sample was peripheral blood, obtained on day 0 of AZD1222 vaccination. These receptors originate from an adult in good health.

The genes are TRBV9 and TRBJ2-2; D perhaps matches TRBD1 (5 bases). V was shortened by 8 bases and J by 1 base, with 9 bases between the two germline ends. The CDR3 has 13 residues. Germline V gene sequence: CDR1 SGDLS, CDR2 YYNGEE. CDR3 bases: TGTGCCAGTCTAGGACAGAACACCGGGGAGCTGTTTTTT. It codes for CASLGQNTGELFF.

V usage is TRBV18 and J usage is TRBJ2-7; 9 positions match TRBD2. The V gene's germline CDR1 is KGHSH and CDR2 LQKENI. Losses at the gene ends were 3 bases for V and 3 bases for J; bases not matched to a gene: 6. The CDR3 sequence is 15 residues long. The CDR3 loop is CASSPRGSGSYEQYF. The CDR3 DNA reads TGTGCCAGCTCACCCCGGGGTAGCGGGAGCTACGAGCAGTACTTC.

The chain carries TRBV4-2 and TRBJ1-6, with D perhaps matching TRBD1 (6 bases). The germline V gene has CDR1 LGHNA and CDR2 YNFKEQ. Trimming stripped 4 bases from V and 1 base from J, with 8 bases between. The CDR3 is made up of 15 amino acids. CDR3 sequence: CASSPGQSYNSPLHF. In DNA form, the CDR3 reads TGTGCCAGCAGCCCCGGACAGTCCTATAATTCACCCCTCCACTTT.

CDR3 region: CASSFSYPTGRPSTDTQYF. Here the CDR3 DNA reads TGTGCCAGCAGTTTCTCATACCCGACAGGCCGACCTAGCACAGATACGCAGTATTTT. The chain combines TRBV27 with TRBJ2-3; the D gene is possibly TRBD1 (6 bases). V lost 3 bases and J 0 bases, leaving 22 bases between the germline ends. The CDR3 runs 19 residues. Germline-derived CDR1 and CDR2 are MNHEY and SMNVEV (reference sequence).

The CDR3 DNA sequence: TGTGCCAGCAGCCCACTTAGCGTACGGCCCCAAGAGACCCAGTACTTC. Translated, it gives CASSPLSVRPQETQYF. This chain connects TRBV7-9 to TRBJ2-5; D may be TRBD2 (5 bases). Looked up from germline, CDR1 is SEHNR and CDR2 is FQNEAQ (reference sequence). V lost 5 bases, J lost 1 base, and 17 bases lay in between. There are 16 residues in the CDR3. The whole variable domain, remainder taken from reference TRBV7-9 and TRBJ2-5, is DTGVSQNPRHKITKRGQNVTFRCDPISEHNRLYWYRQTLGQGPEFLTYFQNEAQLEKSRLLSDRFSAERPKGSFSTLEIQRTEQGDSAMYLCASSPLSVRPQETQYFGPGTRLLVL.

The chain uses TRBV5-1 and TRBJ2-7; 11 bases fit TRBD1. This CDR3 contains 13 residues. With 4 bases clipped from V and 6 bases from J, the junction kept 3 bases outside the gene matches. Germline assignment: CDR1 SGHRS and CDR2 YFSETQ. The CDR3 loop is CASSRTGGPEQYF. The CDR3 DNA reads as TGCGCCAGCAGCCGGACAGGGGGCCCCGAGCAGTACTTC.

This sequence joins TRBV29-1 and TRBJ2-1, with TRBD1 identical over 8 bases. The length of the CDR3 is 14 residues. The V segment lost 3 bases and the J segment 10 bases; nucleotides outside the gene matches: 11. The germline V gene has CDR1 SQVTM and CDR2 ANQGSEA. DNA for the CDR3: TGCAGCGTTGACACAGGGGGGTCGGTTGGGGAGCAGTTCTTC. Its translation: CSVDTGGSVGEQFF.

This clone has a single count. The rearrangement joins TRBV27 to TRBJ2-7, with 9 bases fitting TRBD2. Trimming at V came to 6 bases and at J to 0 bases, leaving 15 bases not matched to a gene. The germline CDR1 and CDR2 sequences are MNHEY and SMNVEV (reference sequence). This CDR3 is built from 18 residues. The CDR3 region is CASRDATSGHYYSYEQYF. Here the CDR3 DNA reads TGTGCCAGCAGAGATGCCACTAGCGGGCACTACTACTCCTACGAGCAGTACTTC.

The chain couples TRBV7-9 to TRBJ2-3, with 8 bases aligning to TRBD2. This CDR3 is built from 18 residues. V was clipped by 4 bases and J by 5 bases; unmatched bases: 17. The germline V gene encodes CDR1 SEHNR and CDR2 FQNEAQ (reference sequence). The CDR3 nucleotides are TGTGCCAGCAGCTCCTGGGGTGGGGCGCTAGCGGGTGGAGATACGCAGTATTTT. Amino acid sequence: CASSSWGGALAGGDTQYF.

This clone was counted a single time. The chain uses TRBV11-3 and TRBJ1-4; D perhaps matches TRBD1 (5 bases). Germline lookup yields CDR1 SGHNT and CDR2 YENEEA. V lost 2 bases, J lost 3 bases, and 19 bases lay in between. This CDR3 has 18 amino acids. Written as DNA, the CDR3 is TGTGCCAGCAGCTTATTTGACCCTCGGGGGATGGCTAATGAAAAACTGTTTTTT. Its translation is CASSLFDPRGMANEKLFF.

V usage is TRBV9 and J usage is TRBJ2-3; TRBD2 matches 13 bases. There are 15 residues in the CDR3. V shed 3 bases and J 6 bases; nucleotides not matched to a gene: 4. Germline V lookup: CDR1 SGDLS, CDR2 YYNGEE. As DNA, the CDR3 is TGTGCCAGCAGCGCACTAGCGGGGGGGACGGATACGCAGTATTTT. Its protein is CASSALAGGTDTQYF.

The chain uses TRBV5-5 and TRBJ2-7; D unclear. Germline V gene data show CDR1 as SGHKS and CDR2 as YYEKEE (reference sequence). V was trimmed by 2 bases and J by 2 bases, leaving 26 bases between them. This CDR3 spans 19 amino acids. CDR3 in amino acids: CASSFLVRPSRYLTYEQYF. The CDR3, as DNA: TGTGCCAGCAGCTTTCTTGTCCGGCCTTCTCGCTACCTTACCTACGAGCAGTACTTC.

The rearrangement uses TRBV5-4 and TRBJ1-2; a weak D match, TRBD1 (6 bases). V lost 4 bases, J lost 8 bases, and 18 bases lay in between. Per germline, CDR1 SGHNT and CDR2 YYREEE (reference sequence). The CDR3 totals 14 residues. CDR3 loop: CASSLPLGTSGYTF. The CDR3 nucleotides read TGTGCCAGCAGCCTACCACTTGGGACAAGCGGCTACACCTTC.

The V and J genes are TRBV7-8 and TRBJ2-1; 15 positions match TRBD2. Germline V gene lookup returns CDR1 SGHVS and CDR2 FQNEAQ. The CDR3 runs 15 residues. Unmatched junction bases numbered 3, after V lost 5 bases and J lost 7 bases. The CDR3 protein is CASSRGTSGGNEQFF. The CDR3 DNA reads as TGTGCCAGCAGCCGAGGGACTAGCGGGGGGAATGAGCAGTTCTTC. The entire variable domain, with the rest obtained from reference TRBV7-8 and TRBJ2-1, is as follows: GAGVSQSPRYKVAKRGQDVALRCDPISGHVSLFWYQQALGQGPEFLTYFQNEAQLDKSGLPSDRFFAERPEGSVSTLKIQRTQQEDSAVYLCASSRGTSGGNEQFFGPGTRLTVL.